A single sample is the source of the 30 T cell receptor beta chains below, sequenced in a study of blood T cells in healthy people across ages (dated by TCRdb to between 2014 and 2017). The method behind the library was 5' RACE. The instrument was an Illumina HiSeq 2500. A second PCR of roughly 7 to 12 cycles was run with a J-beta primer mix and a sample-barcoded 5' primer. The public reads were quality trimmed at Q25 with fastp and then assembled into clones with MiXCR by TCRdb, keeping productive beta chains. Identical CDR3 proteins give one entry, which carries the most common genes and DNA. Across this sample there are about 970,000 distinct CDR3 sequences, with about 53% seen only once. The ten largest clones take up about 22% of the sample. The sample comprised blood. These receptors originate from a woman aged 55-70 years in good health.

The rearrangement joins TRBV2 to TRBJ1-2; no clear D. Trimming shortened V by 8 bases and J by 11 bases, and 15 bases separated the two germline ends. The CDR3 spans 11 residues. Germline V gene lookup returns CDR1 SNHLY and CDR2 FYNNEI. The CDR3 sequence: CASRAKVSYTF. In DNA form, the CDR3 reads TGTGCCAGCCGAGCGAAAGTATCGTACACCTTC.

This chain connects TRBV7-2 to TRBJ1-1, with 7 bases that match TRBD1. This CDR3 is 15 amino acids long. Germline values: CDR1 SGHTA, CDR2 FQGNSA. The trim removed 5 bases at V and 0 bases at J, leaving 6 bases unmatched. CDR3 nucleotides: TGTGCCAGCAGCGTTCGACAGGGCGTGAACACTGAAGCTTTCTTT. As protein: CASSVRQGVNTEAFF.

This rearrangement joins TRBV4-1 to TRBJ2-7, with D possibly TRBD2 on 6 matching bases. V was trimmed by 3 bases and J by 2 bases, leaving 17 bases between them. The germline gives CDR1 MGHRA, CDR2 YSYEKL. The CDR3 is 16 residues long. The DNA for the CDR3 is TGCGCCAGCAGCCAGGGACGACTAGGAAACCCCTACGAGCAGTACTTC. Protein sequence: CASSQGRLGNPYEQYF.

The gene calls are TRBV12-3 or TRBV12-4 and TRBJ1-2, with D perhaps TRBD1 (5 bases). The CDR3 extends over 13 amino acids. V lost 3 bases and J lost 7, with 12 bases in between. CDR3 nucleotide sequence: TGTGCCAGCAGTTTTTTAGGGGTTGGTGGCTACACCTTC. The encoded protein is CASSFLGVGGYTF.

This chain links TRBV20-1 with TRBJ2-7; D possibly corresponds to TRBD1 (6 bases). The germline V gene has CDR1 DFQATT and CDR2 SNEGSKA (reference sequence). CDR3 length: 15 residues. The germline V and J ends were trimmed by 6 bases and 0 bases, with 18 bases remaining between them. Written as DNA, the CDR3 is TGCAGTGCCCTGCCACAGGGAGTGAGCTCCTACGAGCAGTACTTC. Translating gives CSALPQGVSSYEQYF.

The V call is TRBV28, the J call TRBJ1-2, with a weak D call TRBD1 (5 bases). Deletions cut 3 bases from V and 8 bases from J, with 7 bases between. Germline V lookup: CDR1 MDHEN, CDR2 SYDVKM. The CDR3 covers 11 residues. The CDR3 sequence: CASSFRGGYTF. The CDR3 nucleotides are TGTGCCAGCAGTTTTCGGGGGGGCTACACCTTC.

This clonotype showed up just a few times. V gene TRBV27 combines with J gene TRBJ2-7; 8 nucleotides match TRBD2. V lost 4 bases and J lost 3; bases outside the gene matches: 8. CDR1 and CDR2 (germline): MNHEY, SMNVEV (reference sequence). This CDR3 spans 15 amino acids. DNA for the CDR3: TGTGCCAGCAGTTCAACAGGACTAGCAGTCTACGAGCAGTACTTC. It yields the protein CASSSTGLAVYEQYF.

The chain uses TRBV27 and TRBJ2-1, with TRBD2 matching over 7 bases. CDR3 size: 13 residues. J gave up 4 bases and V 7 bases, and 4 bases lay outside the gene matches. CDR1 and CDR2 (germline): MNHEY, SMNVEV (reference sequence). CDR3 region: CASKRDYYNEQFF. The CDR3 DNA follows: TGTGCCAGCAAGCGGGACTATTACAATGAGCAGTTCTTC.

The chain combines TRBV27 with TRBJ1-1; TRBD1 agrees at 9 bases. The ends lost 7 bases at V and 5 bases at J; junction bases unmatched: 8. The germline CDR1 and CDR2 sequences are MNHEY and SMNVEV (reference sequence). This CDR3 has 14 residues. The CDR3 region has the DNA TGTGCCAGCAACCCACAGGGGGCGAGTACTGAAGCTTTCTTT. It encodes CASNPQGASTEAFF.

This clonotype was seen a handful of times. The rearrangement links TRBV6-6 to TRBJ2-1; 7 nucleotides agree with TRBD1. This CDR3 region has 14 residues. Germline loops: CDR1 MNHNY, CDR2 SVGAGI (reference sequence). J gave up 8 bases and V 5 bases, and 9 bases lay outside the gene matches. CDR3 in amino acids: CASSLPERGHEQFF. The CDR3 DNA follows: TGTGCCAGCAGTCTCCCCGAAAGGGGGCATGAGCAGTTCTTC.

The rearrangement uses TRBV3-1 and TRBJ2-5; D uncertain. Gene TRBJ2-7 matches the end of the DNA better, so the J call may be wrong. Germline V gene lookup returns CDR1 LGHDT and CDR2 YNNKEL (reference sequence). The CDR3 is made up of 15 amino acids. The CDR3 coding sequence is TGTGCCAGCAGCCAATTTCCTCAGATAGGCACCGAGCAGTACTTC. This gives the protein CASSQFPQIGTEQYF.

In regard to this clonotype: The final CDR3 position lacks the conserved phenylalanine or tryptophan, pointing to a likely read error. The chain employs TRBV29-1 and TRBJ1-2; 9 positions agree with TRBD1. The V gene's germline CDR1 is SQVTM and CDR2 ANQGSEA. Unmatched junction bases numbered 7, after V lost 5 bases and J lost 6 bases. The length of the CDR3 is 13 residues. CDR3 in amino acids: CSVWTGEVHGYTV. CDR3 in DNA: TGCAGCGTTTGGACAGGGGAGGTTCATGGCTACACCGTC.

In this sample, this clonotype turned up a few times. This chain links TRBV4-2 with TRBJ2-4; a possible D gene is TRBD1 (6 bases). Trimming stripped 4 bases from V and 8 bases from J, with 15 bases between. The CDR3 has 14 amino acids. CDR1 is LGHNA and CDR2 is YNFKEQ in the germline V gene. The CDR3 sequence: CASSRNRVGDIQYF. As DNA, the CDR3 is TGTGCCAGCAGCCGGAACAGGGTGGGTGACATTCAGTACTTC.

The chain uses TRBV7-2 and TRBJ2-4; a possible D gene is TRBD2 (7 bases). Germline V gene data show CDR1 as SGHTA and CDR2 as FQGNSA. Trimming pared 2 bases from V and 6 bases from J, leaving 26 bases between. The CDR3 is 19 amino acids. CDR3 loop: CASSLYQLGRGALPNIQYF. The CDR3 bases are TGTGCCAGCAGCTTATACCAGCTAGGCCGGGGGGCGCTACCAAACATTCAGTACTTC.

The genes are TRBV6-5 and TRBJ2-1; possible D gene TRBD1, 5 bases. Germline V gene data show CDR1 as MNHEY and CDR2 as SVGAGI. The ends were cut back, 6 bases at V and 6 bases at J, with 12 bases in the middle. This CDR3 has 13 residues. This CDR3 reads CASRPTVGNEQFF. The CDR3 DNA reads as TGTGCCAGCAGGCCGACAGTGGGCAATGAGCAGTTCTTC.

The V call is TRBV4-3, the J call TRBJ2-5; no firm D call. CDR3 length equals 13 residues. Germline CDR1 and CDR2: LGHNA and YSLEER. V lost 4 bases to trimming and J lost 11 bases, with 17 bases between them. The CDR3 sequence is CASSPQQGHGQYF. CDR3 nucleotide sequence: TGCGCCAGCAGCCCCCAACAAGGGCATGGGCAGTACTTC.

The chain recombines TRBV4-2 with TRBJ2-7, with D uncertain. Germline assignment: CDR1 LGHNA and CDR2 YNFKEQ. V was shortened by 1 base and J by 3 bases, with 10 bases between the two germline ends. CDR3 length equals 14 residues. The CDR3 reads CASSQAGAFYEQYF. For the CDR3, the DNA is TGTGCCAGCAGCCAAGCCGGAGCTTTCTACGAGCAGTACTTC.

This chain uses TRBV4-1 with TRBJ2-1, with D perhaps TRBD2 (6 bases). CDR3 length: 16 amino acids. V was trimmed by 1 base and J by 7 bases, leaving 17 bases between them. Germline loops: CDR1 MGHRA, CDR2 YSYEKL. The CDR3: CASSQVTGAISNEQFF. The CDR3 nucleotides read TGCGCCAGCAGCCAAGTGACGGGAGCGATCTCGAATGAGCAGTTCTTC.

This rearrangement joins TRBV7-9 to TRBJ2-1; 9 bases agree with TRBD2. The trim removed 6 bases at V and 7 bases at J, leaving 7 bases unmatched. CDR1 is SEHNR, CDR2 FQNEAQ, per germline (reference sequence). The CDR3 consists of 14 residues. The DNA for the CDR3 is TGTGCCAGCAGGCTAGCGGGGAGTAAGAATGAGCAGTTCTTC. This encodes CASRLAGSKNEQFF.

The sample holds a few counts of this clonotype. The chain carries TRBV10-3 and TRBJ2-1, with 7 bases that match TRBD2. CDR1 is ENHRY, CDR2 SYGVKD, per germline. The ends lost 2 bases at V and 4 bases at J; junction bases unmatched: 5. The CDR3 totals 15 residues. The CDR3 DNA sequence: TGTGCCATCAGTGAGCCAGGGAGGGTGTACAATGAGCAGTTCTTC. Amino acids: CAISEPGRVYNEQFF.

On this clonotype itself: Just one base apart from a much larger clone, this may be a read error. The rearrangement uses TRBV10-3 and TRBJ2-4, with D possibly matching TRBD2 (5 bases). The DNA end favors TRBJ2-7, so the J call may be wrong. There are 13 residues in the CDR3. Per the germline V gene, CDR1 is ENHRY and CDR2 is SYGVKD. The CDR3 is CAVSRRVGYEQYF. CDR3 in DNA: TGTGCCGTCAGTAGGCGGGTGGGCTACGAGCAGTACTTC.

The chain recombines TRBV6-5 with TRBJ1-1; no definite D call. V lost 7 bases and J 7 bases, leaving 10 bases between the germline ends. The CDR3 is made up of 11 amino acids. Per the germline V gene, CDR1 is MNHEY and CDR2 is SVGAGI. This CDR3 reads CASTRGNEAFF. The DNA for the CDR3 is TGTGCCAGCACCCGGGGAAATGAAGCTTTCTTT.

J is TRBJ2-1 and V is TRBV5-1; D is possibly TRBD1 (5 bases). This CDR3 spans 16 amino acids. Germline loops: CDR1 SGHRS, CDR2 YFSETQ. Deletions cut 4 bases from V and 7 bases from J, with 21 bases between. The CDR3 loop is CASSPLVGASGNEQFF. The CDR3 region has the DNA TGCGCCAGCAGCCCCCTTGTTGGGGCCTCTGGGAATGAGCAGTTCTTC.

The chain carries TRBV27 and TRBJ2-7, with unresolved D. The V end lost 2 bases, the J end lost 5 bases, and 13 bases lay between the germline ends. Germline lookup yields CDR1 MNHEY and CDR2 SMNVEV (reference sequence). The CDR3 is made up of 14 amino acids. The CDR3 reads CASSLHGRNDEQYF. CDR3 nucleotides: TGTGCCAGCAGTTTACACGGACGGAACGACGAGCAGTACTTC.

The chain carries TRBV4-3 and TRBJ2-4; no clear D. With 1 base removed from V and 0 bases from J, the gap between germline ends came to 16 bases. CDR1 and CDR2 (germline): LGHNA, YSLEER. This CDR3 is built from 18 residues. The CDR3 DNA reads as TGCGCCAGCAGCCAAGGTCCCCCCAGCGATCTAGCCAAAAACATTCAGTACTTC. Translation: CASSQGPPSDLAKNIQYF.

The V gene is TRBV6-1, the J gene TRBJ2-4; D may be TRBD1 (6 bases). The germline gives CDR1 MNHNS, CDR2 SASEGT. V lost 5 bases to trimming and J lost 6 bases, with 14 bases between them. The CDR3 spans 14 residues. The CDR3 DNA reads TGTGCCAGCAGTCTAAACAGGGAGCCAAACATTCAGTACTTC. Its protein is CASSLNREPNIQYF.

There are a few counts of this clonotype. The gene calls are TRBV12-3 or TRBV12-4 and TRBJ1-2, with D perhaps TRBD1 (5 bases). The V and J ends lost 7 bases and 2 bases respectively, with 11 bases between them. CDR3 length: 13 residues. This CDR3 reads CASTPTANYGYTF. CDR3 DNA sequence: TGTGCCAGCACGCCGACAGCAAACTATGGCTACACCTTC.

To note about this clonotype: Relative to the germline gene, one junction end is altered; a read error may explain this. This chain uses TRBV5-1 with TRBJ2-3; 7 nucleotides line up with TRBD1. This CDR3 is built from 14 residues. CDR1 SGHRS and CDR2 YFSETQ come from the germline V gene. This CDR3 reads CASSFGQDTETQYF. The CDR3 region has the DNA TGCGCCAGCAGCTTCGGACAGGACACAGAGACGCAGTATTTT. The variable domain in full, with the rest retrieved from reference TRBV5-1 and TRBJ2-3, is KAGVTQTPRYLIKTRGQQVTLSCSPISGHRSVSWYQQTPGQGLQFLFEYFSETQRNKGNFPGRFSGRQFSNSRSEMNVSTLELGDSALYLCASSFGQDTETQYFGPGTRLTVL.

The gene calls are TRBV5-6 and TRBJ2-7, with a tentative D call TRBD2 (5 bases). Germline CDR1 reads SGHDT; CDR2 reads YYEEEE. This CDR3 is 15 amino acids long. V shed 4 bases and J shed 4 bases, with 18 bases lying between them. CDR3 protein: CASSPGSGIVYEQYF. In DNA form, the CDR3 reads TGTGCCAGCAGCCCGGGTTCCGGGATAGTGTACGAGCAGTACTTC.

The chain carries TRBV5-1 and TRBJ2-7; 7 bases agree with TRBD2. The CDR3 is made up of 13 amino acids. CDR1 and CDR2 (germline): SGHRS, YFSETQ. J lost 3 bases, V lost 8 bases, and 8 bases had no gene match. CDR3 sequence: CASSGTTYYEQYF. The CDR3 DNA is TGCGCCAGTTCCGGGACTACCTACTACGAGCAGTACTTC.